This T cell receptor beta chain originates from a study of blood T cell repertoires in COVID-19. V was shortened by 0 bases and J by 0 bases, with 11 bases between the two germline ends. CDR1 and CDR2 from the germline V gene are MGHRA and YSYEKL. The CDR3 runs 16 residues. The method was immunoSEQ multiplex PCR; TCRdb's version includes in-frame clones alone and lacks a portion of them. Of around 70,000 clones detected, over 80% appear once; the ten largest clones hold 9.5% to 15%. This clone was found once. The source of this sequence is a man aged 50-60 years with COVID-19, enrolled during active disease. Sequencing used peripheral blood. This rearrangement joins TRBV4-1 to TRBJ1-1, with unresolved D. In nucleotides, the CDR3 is TGCGCCAGCAGCCAAGATATCGGCAGGATGAACACTGAAGCTTTCTTT. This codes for CASSQDIGRMNTEAFF.